This T cell receptor beta chain emerged from a study of blood T cell repertoires in COVID-19. Study-wide background: The United States, Italy and Spain provided the acute and convalescent COVID-19 samples. PBMCs, B-cell-depleted T cells, or T cells were the source of the cDNA or gDNA that made up the material.

Original methodology: Amplifying reference gene primers gave estimates of nucleated cell counts. Using immunoSEQ multiplex PCR, the repertoire was profiled, and TCRdb retains in-frame clones only, with some absent. V and J calls plus clone size are reproduced from that table; the DNA served to infer D and trimming. The sample lists 150,000 or so clones; just under 85% were seen once. Sequencing used peripheral blood. This TCR was sampled from a woman aged 35 to 49 with active or convalescent COVID-19.

CDR3 sequence: CAWNIQGTNYGYTF. The CDR3, as DNA: TGTGCCTGGAATATCCAGGGCACTAACTATGGCTACACCTTC. V is TRBV30 and J is TRBJ1-2, with D perhaps matching TRBD1 (5 bases). Germline CDR1 is GTSNPN and CDR2 is SVGIG (reference sequence). The ends were cut back, 4 bases at V and 0 bases at J, with 12 bases in the middle. The CDR3 extends over 14 amino acids. Full variable domain (rest looked up from reference TRBV30 and TRBJ1-2): SQTIHQWPATLVQPVGSPLSLECTVEGTSNPNLYWYRQAAGRGLQLLFYSVGIGQISSEVPQNLSASRPQDRQFILSSKKLLLSDSGFYLCAWNIQGTNYGYTFGSGTRLTVV.